Listed here are 3 T cell receptor beta chains from one sample, sequenced in a study of blood T cell repertoires in COVID-19. Sequencing was performed with immunoSEQ multiplex PCR; in TCRdb, only in-frame clones are kept and a portion is missing. The sample includes 95,000 or so clones, approximately 84% of them seen just once. Sequencing was performed on peripheral blood. These receptors all come from a human donor in a cohort sampled during active COVID-19.

The chain joins TRBV19 to TRBJ1-5; D is unclear. The CDR3 is made up of 11 amino acids. V was clipped by 10 bases and J by 0 bases, with 4 bases between them. Germline-derived CDR1 and CDR2 are LNHDA and SQIVND (reference sequence). CDR3 sequence reads: CANGSNQPQHF. The CDR3 nucleotides are TGTGCCAACGGTAGCAATCAGCCCCAGCATTTT.

The V gene is TRBV19, the J gene TRBJ2-3, with D possibly TRBD2 on 5 matching bases. Trimming shortened V by 4 bases and J by 10 bases, and 15 bases separated the two germline ends. CDR3 size: 13 residues. Germline-derived CDR1 and CDR2 are LNHDA and SQIVND (reference sequence). CDR3 region: CASSRPADLAQYF. The CDR3 DNA reads TGTGCCAGTAGTAGACCGGCGGACTTGGCGCAGTATTTT.

This sequence joins TRBV3-1 (or the pseudogene TRBV3-2) and TRBJ2-1; D may be TRBD2 (6 bases). Per germline, CDR1 LGHDT and CDR2 YNNKEL (reference sequence). V was cut by 3 bases and J by 8 bases, with 20 bases left in between. The CDR3 has 16 residues. The CDR3 nucleotides are TGTGCCAGCAGCCACTGGGCGGGAACTACAATATATGAGCAGTTCTTC. Its translation: CASSHWAGTTIYEQFF.